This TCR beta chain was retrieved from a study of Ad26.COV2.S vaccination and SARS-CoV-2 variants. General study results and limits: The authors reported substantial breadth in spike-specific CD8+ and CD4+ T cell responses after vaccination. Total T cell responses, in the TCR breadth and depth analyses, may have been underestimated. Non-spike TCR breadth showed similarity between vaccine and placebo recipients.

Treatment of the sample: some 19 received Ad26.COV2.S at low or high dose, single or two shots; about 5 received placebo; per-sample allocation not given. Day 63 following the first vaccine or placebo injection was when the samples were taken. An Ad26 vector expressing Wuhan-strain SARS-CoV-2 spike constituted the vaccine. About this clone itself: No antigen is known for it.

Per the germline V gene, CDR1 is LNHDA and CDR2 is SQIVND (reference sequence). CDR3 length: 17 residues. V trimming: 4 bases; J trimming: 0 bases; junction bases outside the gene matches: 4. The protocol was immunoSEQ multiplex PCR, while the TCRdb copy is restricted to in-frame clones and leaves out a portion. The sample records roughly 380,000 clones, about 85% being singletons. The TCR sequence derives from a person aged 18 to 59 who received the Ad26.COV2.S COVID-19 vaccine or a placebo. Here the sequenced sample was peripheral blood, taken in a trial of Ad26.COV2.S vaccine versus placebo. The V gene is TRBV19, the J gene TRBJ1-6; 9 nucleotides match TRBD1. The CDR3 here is CASSKGQGLSYNSPLHF. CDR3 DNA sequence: TGTGCCAGTAGTAAAGGACAGGGGCTCTCCTATAATTCACCCCTCCACTTT.